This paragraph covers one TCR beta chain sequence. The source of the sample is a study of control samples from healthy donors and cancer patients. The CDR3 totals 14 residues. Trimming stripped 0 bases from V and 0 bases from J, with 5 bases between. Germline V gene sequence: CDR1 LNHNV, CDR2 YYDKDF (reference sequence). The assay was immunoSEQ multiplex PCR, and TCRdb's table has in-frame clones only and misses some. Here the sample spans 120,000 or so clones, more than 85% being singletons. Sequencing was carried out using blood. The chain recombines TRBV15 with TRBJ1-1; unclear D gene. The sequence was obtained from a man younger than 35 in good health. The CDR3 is CATSRDSLNTEAFF. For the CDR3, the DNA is TGTGCCACCAGCAGAGACAGCTTGAACACTGAAGCTTTCTTT.